One sample yielded the 8 T cell receptor beta chains listed below, sequenced in a study of HIV-infected children after antiretroviral therapy interruption. The TCR library was built from RNA with a 3' RACE protocol and unique molecular identifiers. Via MiXCR, TCRdb re-called the 3' RACE reads, giving one row per CDR3 protein. Among approximately 89,000 distinct CDR3 sequences listed, 5.5% to 8.5% were seen once. The treatment: PENTA 11 planned treatment interruption arm or continuous ART arm. The sample consisted of CD45RA+ CD4+ T cells from PBMCs, pooled from several time points, taken from a donor given antiretroviral therapy, either interrupted or continuous. Subset noted: naive CD4+ CD45RA+ CD45RO- T cells. The receptors were gathered from a pool of human donors with HIV.

This clonotype was found many times. The CDR3 DNA sequence: TGTGCCAGCAGCGTAAATGGGAACACTGAAGCTTTCTTT. Translated: CASSVNGNTEAFF. V usage is TRBV9 and J usage is TRBJ1-1; no clear D. V shed 1 base and J shed 1 base, with 5 bases lying between them. CDR3 length: 13 residues. Per germline, CDR1 SGDLS and CDR2 YYNGEE.

The sample holds a few counts of this clonotype. The rearrangement links TRBV12-3 or TRBV12-4 to TRBJ1-5, with D uncertain. V was cut by 5 bases and J by 3 bases, with 11 bases left in between. The CDR3 has 14 residues. CDR3: CASSPRAHNQPQHF. The CDR3 nucleotides read TGTGCCAGCAGTCCCCGGGCACACAATCAGCCCCAGCATTTT.

This clonotype has at least ten counts. The chain couples TRBV20-1 to TRBJ1-1, with D unclear. CDR1 DFQATT and CDR2 SNEGSKA come from the germline V gene (reference sequence). Deletions cut 1 base from V and 1 base from J, with 10 bases between. The CDR3 consists of 14 residues. The CDR3 region is CSARVGSENTEAFF. Written as DNA, the CDR3 is TGCAGTGCTAGAGTCGGCAGTGAGAACACTGAAGCTTTCTTT.

This clonotype came up many times. The chain combines TRBV12-3 or TRBV12-4 with TRBJ1-1; no reliable D call. This CDR3 is built from 14 residues. With 2 bases removed from V and 1 base from J, the gap between germline ends came to 8 bases. CDR3 protein: CASSLRPGNTEAFF. The CDR3 DNA sequence: TGTGCCAGCAGTTTACGGCCGGGGAACACTGAAGCTTTCTTT.

This clonotype came up many times. The chain couples TRBV11-2 to TRBJ1-5; tentatively, D is TRBD1 (5 bases). The CDR3 is 16 residues long. CDR1 and CDR2 from the germline V gene are SGHAT and FQNNGV. V dropped 4 bases and J dropped 0 bases, with 13 bases sitting between them. The CDR3 sequence: CASSSPTANSNQPQHF. Written as DNA, the CDR3 is TGTGCCAGCAGCTCCCCGACAGCTAATAGCAATCAGCCCCAGCATTTT.

There are a few counts of this clonotype. The J gene is TRBJ2-7, the V gene TRBV5-4; tentative D call: TRBD2 (6 bases). The CDR3 totals 14 residues. The V end lost 0 bases, the J end lost 5 bases, and 12 bases lay between the germline ends. Germline loops: CDR1 SGHNT, CDR2 YYREEE (reference sequence). CDR3: CASSLVPGAHEQYF. For the CDR3, the DNA is TGTGCCAGCAGCTTGGTACCGGGAGCCCACGAGCAGTACTTC.

This clonotype was observed at least ten times. The rearrangement uses TRBV28 and TRBJ1-1; maybe TRBD1 (5 bases). Germline CDR1 MDHEN, CDR2 SYDVKM. Trimming took 4 bases from V and 4 from J, leaving 10 bases between them. CDR3 length: 13 residues. In DNA, the CDR3 is TGTGCCAGCAGTTGGAGGGGATCCACTGAAGCTTTCTTT. It translates to CASSWRGSTEAFF.

The chain employs TRBV12-3 or TRBV12-4 and TRBJ1-1; maybe TRBD1 (6 bases). Trimming took off 6 bases at V and 4 bases at J, with 15 bases between the two ends. This CDR3 is 14 amino acids long. This CDR3 reads CASSTGILRTEAFF. CDR3 DNA sequence: TGTGCCAGCAGCACAGGGATTCTTCGCACTGAAGCTTTCTTT.